This T cell receptor beta chain is from a study of patients and donors after allogeneic stem cell transplantation (dated by TCRdb to the early 2020s). The germline V end is reduced by 5 bases and the J end by 5 bases; junction bases left unmatched: 13. Including the terminal cysteine and phenylalanine, the CDR3 comprises 16 residues. Only the CDR3 DNA is retained, 48 bases long and in frame from the first base. The germline V gene sets CDR1 to SGHDN and CDR2 to FVKESK. This clonotype occurred a few times. Its specific antigen is unknown. Within one base of it there is no much larger clone, and no base qualities were kept. The library relied on RT-PCR. The listed sequencing device is NextSeq 550. Starting from the raw public reads, TCRdb applied fastp trimming at Q25, assembled clones with MiXCR and retained in-frame beta chains. When rows share a CDR3 protein, they turn into one entry using the most common DNA and genes. The sample yields hundreds of thousands of distinct CDR3 sequences; around 15% were counted once. The top ten hold about 7% of the sample.

What was sequenced was blood, either unsorted or a sorted T cell fraction (not recorded which). The clonotype originates from a human donor who was either an allogeneic HSCT recipient or a stem cell or donor lymphocyte infusion donor (not recorded which). It is not recorded whose cells these are; they may come from a transplant donor. The V gene is TRBV14 and the J gene is TRBJ1-1, and TRBD1 matches 8 of the central bases. At the DNA level, the sequence is TGTGCCAGCAGCGCACTTCCGGCGACAGGGGATACTGAAGCTTTCTTT. Translation gives CASSALPATGDTEAFF.